One sample yielded the 14 T cell receptor beta chains listed below, sequenced in a study of response to subunit inactivated influenza vaccine. TCRdb recomputed calls from the RT-PCR reads with MiXCR, one row per CDR3 protein. The repertoire consists of some 500,000 distinct CDR3 sequences, with around 25% occurring once and the leading ten covering approximately 2%. The sequencing used CD4+ T cells sorted from PBMCs, collected roughly 5 days after vaccination. The source is a middle-aged man who received an inactivated influenza vaccine.

V is TRBV29-1 and J is TRBJ2-3; tentatively, D is TRBD2 (6 bases). V lost 1 base and J 4 bases, leaving 15 bases between the germline ends. The CDR3 is 15 residues long. Germline CDR1 SQVTM, CDR2 ANQGSEA. CDR3 sequence (DNA): TGCAGCGTTGAAGGGTCGGGAGTTTCCCCAGATACGCAGTATTTT. Its translation is CSVEGSGVSPDTQYF.

This clonotype was found a few times. CDR3 DNA: TGTGCCAGCGCAGGGGTCGTGAACACTGAAGCTTTCTTT. Encoded protein: CASAGVVNTEAFF. The V gene is TRBV28, the J gene TRBJ1-1, with D perhaps TRBD1 (6 bases). The V gene's germline CDR1 is MDHEN and CDR2 SYDVKM. Trimming took off 8 bases at V and 0 bases at J, with 10 bases between the two ends. The CDR3 has 13 residues.

In this sample, this clonotype turned up many times. The chain has TRBV7-2 and TRBJ1-1; D is ambiguous. The CDR3 runs 14 residues. Germline values: CDR1 SGHTA, CDR2 FQGNSA. V was clipped by 0 bases and J by 1 base, with 6 bases between them. CDR3 sequence: CASSLANRNTEAFF. For the CDR3, the DNA is TGTGCCAGCAGCTTAGCAAACAGGAACACTGAAGCTTTCTTT.

The CDR3 DNA sequence: TGCAGTGCTAGAGAGTGGGACAGGGGGGATTCACCCCTCCACTTT. Its translation: CSAREWDRGDSPLHF. This chain connects TRBV20-1 to TRBJ1-6; 11 positions agree with TRBD1. After removal of 0 bases from V and 8 bases from J, the junction contained 3 bases not matched to a gene. This CDR3 has 15 residues. Per the germline V gene, CDR1 is DFQATT and CDR2 is SNEGSKA (reference sequence).

The CDR3 spells CSAGGLAGGINEQFF. The DNA for the CDR3 is TGCAGTGCTGGGGGACTAGCGGGGGGGATAAATGAGCAGTTCTTC. The chain links TRBV20-1 to TRBJ2-1; TRBD2 matches 16 bases. The length of the CDR3 is 15 residues. Germline V lookup: CDR1 DFQATT, CDR2 SNEGSKA (reference sequence). After removal of 5 bases from V and 7 bases from J, the junction contained 5 bases not matched to a gene.

DNA for the CDR3: TGTGCCAGCAGTCGAGACAGGGGGCTAGTCAATGAGCAGTTCTTC. This sequence encodes CASSRDRGLVNEQFF. The rearrangement uses TRBV28 and TRBJ2-1, with TRBD1 matching 10 bases. Germline V gene data show CDR1 as MDHEN and CDR2 as SYDVKM. The CDR3 loop spans 15 amino acids. Trimming at V came to 5 bases and at J to 6 bases, leaving 7 bases not matched to a gene.

The chain combines TRBV7-2 with TRBJ2-2; the D is unclear. Germline V CDR1 and CDR2: SGHTA, FQGNSA. This CDR3 comprises 15 residues. V gave up 5 bases and J gave up 6 bases, with 16 bases separating them. The CDR3 reads CASSAPSTGSGELFF. The CDR3 nucleotides read TGTGCCAGCAGCGCACCGTCGACCGGATCCGGGGAGCTGTTTTTT.

This clonotype was found many times. This chain uses TRBV12-3 or TRBV12-4 with TRBJ1-6; TRBD1 agrees at 9 bases. Germline trimming cut 1 base from V and 8 bases from J; bases unmatched to any gene: 3. The CDR3 runs 15 residues. CDR3 DNA: TGTGCCAGCAGTTTAGGGGGACAGGGAGATTCACCCCTCCACTTT. Protein sequence: CASSLGGQGDSPLHF.

The rearrangement links TRBV7-9 to TRBJ2-1; tentatively, D is TRBD1 (6 bases). Germline V gene data show CDR1 as SEHNR and CDR2 as FQNEAQ (reference sequence). V dropped 5 bases and J dropped 15 bases, with 17 bases sitting between them. The CDR3 runs 12 residues. CDR3 bases: TGTGCCAGCAGCCCGACAGGCCCCCATATGTTCTTC. This gives the protein CASSPTGPHMFF.

The J gene is TRBJ1-6, the V gene TRBV12-3 or TRBV12-4, with D unclear. CDR3 length equals 14 residues. V lost 2 bases and J lost 7, with 9 bases in between. CDR3 DNA: TGTGCCAGCAGTTTAAATACAGAGAATTCACCCCTCCACTTT. This encodes CASSLNTENSPLHF.

The chain combines TRBV5-1 with TRBJ2-1; 11 nucleotides line up with TRBD2. Per the germline V gene, CDR1 is SGHRS and CDR2 is YFSETQ. V lost 6 bases to trimming and J lost 4 bases; unmatched junction nucleotides: 6. This CDR3 has 15 residues. Here the CDR3 reads CASTLTSGSYNEQFF. The CDR3 nucleotides are TGCGCCAGCACCCTCACTAGCGGGAGTTACAATGAGCAGTTCTTC.

In this sample, this clonotype turned up a few times. The chain carries TRBV27 and TRBJ2-7; tentative D call: TRBD1 (6 bases). Germline CDR1 MNHEY, CDR2 SMNVEV (reference sequence). Trimming left V 4 bases short and J 4 bases short, with 17 bases between. This CDR3 is 15 amino acids long. CDR3 in amino acids: CASSSRKTGIYEQYF. The DNA for the CDR3 is TGTGCCAGCAGTTCCAGAAAGACAGGTATATACGAGCAGTACTTC.

The chain carries TRBV19 and TRBJ1-1, with D perhaps TRBD1 (6 bases). V shed 3 bases and J shed 10 bases, with 12 bases lying between them. The CDR3 contains 12 residues. In germline, CDR1 is LNHDA, CDR2 SQIVND (reference sequence). The CDR3 is CASSIAGQGAFF. The CDR3 nucleotides are TGTGCCAGTAGTATTGCGGGACAAGGAGCTTTCTTT.

This clonotype was seen ten or more times. V usage is TRBV12-3 or TRBV12-4 and J usage is TRBJ2-4, with unresolved D. Trimming took 2 bases from V and 1 from J, leaving 9 bases between them. This CDR3 contains 15 residues. The CDR3 nucleotides read TGTGCCAGCAGTTTAAGTCTTGGGGCCAAAAACATTCAGTACTTC. Translation gives CASSLSLGAKNIQYF.